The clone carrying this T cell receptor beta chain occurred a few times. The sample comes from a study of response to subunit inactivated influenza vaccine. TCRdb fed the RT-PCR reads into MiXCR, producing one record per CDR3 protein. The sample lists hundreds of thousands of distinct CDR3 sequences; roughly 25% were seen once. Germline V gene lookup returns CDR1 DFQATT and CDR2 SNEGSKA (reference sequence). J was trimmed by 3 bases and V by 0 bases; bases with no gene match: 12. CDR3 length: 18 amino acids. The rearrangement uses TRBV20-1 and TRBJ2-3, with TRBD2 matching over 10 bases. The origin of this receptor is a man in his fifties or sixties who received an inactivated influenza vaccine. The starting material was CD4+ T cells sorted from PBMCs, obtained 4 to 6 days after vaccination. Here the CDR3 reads CSARDLEASGRSTDTQYF. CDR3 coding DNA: TGCAGTGCTAGAGATCTCGAGGCTAGCGGGAGATCGACAGATACGCAGTATTTT.